The clone carrying this TCR beta chain was picked up many times. Its antigen remains unknown. TCRdb reprocessed the RT-PCR reads via MiXCR and lists one record per CDR3 protein. The sample yields around 530,000 distinct CDR3 sequences, 16% seen once. This entry is derived from a study of response to subunit inactivated influenza vaccine. The V gene lost 5 bases and the J gene lost 3 bases, with 11 bases spanning the gap. The CDR3 is 13 residues long. Germline-derived CDR1 and CDR2 are SEHNR and FQNEAQ (reference sequence). Study-level points and caveats: Authors suggested that a seasonal influenza vaccination recruits few new T cells each time.

V usage is TRBV7-9 and J usage is TRBJ2-7; TRBD1 or TRBD2 may be the D gene (5 bases each). The source material was CD4+ T cells sorted from PBMCs, sampled roughly 24 months after vaccination. The receptor was derived from a man aged 50-75 years who received an inactivated influenza vaccine. CDR3: CASSGPRGYEQYF. The CDR3 bases are TGTGCCAGCAGCGGCCCGAGGGGCTACGAGCAGTACTTC.